These 6 T cell receptor beta chains originate from one sample sequenced in a study of PD-L1 blockade in urothelial cancer (dated by TCRdb to about 2017). The method was the immunoSEQ multiplex PCR assay. TCRdb carries this immuneACCESS record with in-frame sequences only. Its versions omit some clonotypes, under half of them owing to an unresolved V gene in the studies checked, with the rest unexplained. The sample includes around 120,000 clones, with over 75% observed a single time. The ten largest clonotypes hold 2.4% of the sample. This sample comprised PBMCs, obtained around atezolizumab (anti-PD-L1) treatment. Every receptor here comes from a man aged 50 to 59 with urothelial cancer.

The chain carries TRBV5-5 and TRBJ1-1; possible D gene TRBD1, 6 bases. CDR1 is SGHKS and CDR2 is YYEKEE in the germline V gene (reference sequence). Trimming took off 5 bases at V and 4 bases at J, with 18 bases between the two ends. The CDR3 consists of 15 residues. The CDR3 region is CASSSQTRGGTEAFF. The CDR3 DNA sequence: TGTGCCAGCAGTTCTCAAACTAGGGGGGGCACTGAAGCTTTCTTT.

The V call is TRBV28, the J call TRBJ1-6, with D uncertain. The V and J ends lost 4 bases and 7 bases respectively, with 11 bases between them. The CDR3 is 14 residues long. Germline V gene sequence: CDR1 MDHEN, CDR2 SYDVKM. The CDR3 loop reads CASSSQPGNSPLHF. As DNA, the CDR3 is TGTGCCAGCAGTTCCCAGCCAGGAAATTCACCCCTCCACTTT.

The J gene is TRBJ2-7, the V gene TRBV2; no reliable D call. This CDR3 comprises 12 residues. CDR1 is SNHLY and CDR2 is FYNNEI in the germline V gene. The V end was cut by 8 bases, the J end by 0 bases, with 8 bases between. Written as DNA, the CDR3 is TGTGCCAGCCACAGTCGCTCCTACGAGCAGTACTTC. Protein sequence: CASHSRSYEQYF.

This rearrangement joins TRBV5-8 to TRBJ1-6; D is unclear. This CDR3 is 12 amino acids long. Trimming left V 5 bases short and J 2 bases short, with 2 bases between. Germline loops: CDR1 SGHTS, CDR2 YDEGEE. The CDR3 DNA reads TGTGCCAGCAGTACCTATAATTCACCCCTCCACTTT. Protein: CASSTYNSPLHF. The entire variable domain, with the rest obtained from reference TRBV5-8 and TRBJ1-6, is as follows: EAGVTQSPTHLIKTRGQQATLRCSPISGHTSVYWYQQALGLGLQFLLWYDEGEERNRGNFPPRFSGRQFPNYSSELNVNALELEDSALYLCASSTYNSPLHFGNGTRLTVT.

V is TRBV7-2 and J is TRBJ2-1; 9 positions match TRBD2. V was pared by 3 bases and J by 8 bases, with 11 bases of the junction left unmatched. Germline assignment: CDR1 SGHTA and CDR2 FQGNSA. The CDR3 contains 16 residues. Here the CDR3 DNA reads TGTGCCAGCAGCTTTCCCGGGACTAGCAGTCAGCATGAGCAGTTCTTC. It specifies CASSFPGTSSQHEQFF.

V and J are TRBV7-3 and TRBJ2-1, with a weak D call TRBD1 (8 bases). The CDR3 loop spans 16 amino acids. Germline CDR1 SGHTA, CDR2 FQGTGA. The V end lost 5 bases, the J end lost 3 bases, and 17 bases lay between the germline ends. CDR3 in DNA: TGTGCCAGCAGCAACCTACAGGGGGGGGACTACAATGAGCAGTTCTTC. Amino acid sequence: CASSNLQGGDYNEQFF.